These T cell receptor beta chains were read from a single sample in a study of cytomegalovirus exposure and HLA in healthy donors. TCRdb's table, derived via immunoSEQ multiplex PCR, lists solely in-frame clones and lacks some. The sample totals 150,000 to 200,000 clones. The sequenced sample was PBMCs. The receptors were gathered from a boy younger than 18 in good health and CMV-seronegative. Each CDR3 is given with its conserved first and last residue. D genes are given only for firm matches.

V: TRBV5-1; J: TRBJ2-7; D: TRBD1; CDR3: CASSSPGQQKYEQYF; DNA: TGCGCCAGCAGCTCTCCGGGACAGCAAAAATACGAGCAGTACTTC
V: TRBV4-2; J: TRBJ1-3; D: -; CDR3: CATSTGGNTIYF; DNA: TGTGCCACCTCCACCGGGGGAAACACCATATATTTT
V: TRBV7-9; J: TRBJ1-5; D: -; CDR3: CASSFISGPQHF; DNA: TGTGCCAGCAGCTTCATTTCAGGGCCCCAGCATTTT
V: TRBV4-1; J: TRBJ2-1; D: -; CDR3: CASSQFGGAVNEQFF; DNA: TGCGCCAGCAGCCAATTTGGGGGGGCGGTGAATGAGCAGTTCTTC
V: TRBV7-3; J: TRBJ2-1; D: -; CDR3: CASSLVGGREQFF; DNA: TGTGCCAGCAGCTTAGTCGGGGGACGGGAGCAGTTCTTC
V: TRBV4-3; J: TRBJ1-1; D: TRBD1; CDR3: CASSRRQGKTEAFF; DNA: TGCGCCAGCAGCCGTAGACAGGGAAAAACTGAAGCTTTCTTT
V: TRBV4-2; J: TRBJ2-7; D: TRBD1; CDR3: CASSHTLPGQRTNYEQYF; DNA: TGTGCCAGCAGCCACACCCTTCCGGGACAGCGAACAAACTACGAGCAGTACTTC
V: TRBV7-2; J: TRBJ1-1; D: -; CDR3: CASSLGVREPYTEAFF; DNA: TGTGCCAGCAGCTTAGGGGTTCGGGAGCCCTACACTGAAGCTTTCTTT
V: TRBV9; J: TRBJ1-3; D: -; CDR3: CASAGTGNTIYF; DNA: TGTGCCAGCGCCGGGACTGGAAACACCATATATTTT
V: TRBV7-8; J: TRBJ1-2; D: TRBD1; CDR3: CASSLGGTAYGYTF; DNA: TGTGCCAGCAGCTTAGGGGGGACAGCTTATGGCTACACCTTC
V: TRBV25-1; J: TRBJ2-1; D: -; CDR3: CASSDVGKVAANEQFF; DNA: TGTGCCAGCAGTGATGTGGGGAAGGTAGCGGCAAATGAGCAGTTCTTC
V: TRBV30; J: TRBJ1-2; D: -; CDR3: CAWGRPGTRSYTF; DNA: TGTGCCTGGGGAAGACCGGGAACAAGGAGCTACACCTTC
V: TRBV2; J: TRBJ1-1; D: TRBD1; CDR3: CASSRQGSEAFF; DNA: TGTGCCAGCAGTAGACAGGGGTCTGAAGCTTTCTTT
V: TRBV6-5; J: TRBJ2-2; D: -; CDR3: CASSELNTGELFF; DNA: TGTGCCAGCAGTGAGCTTAACACCGGGGAGCTGTTTTTT
V: TRBV5-4; J: TRBJ2-4; D: TRBD2; CDR3: CATRLAGENIQYF; DNA: TGTGCCACCCGACTAGCGGGGGAGAACATTCAGTACTTC
V: TRBV7-9; J: TRBJ2-7; D: TRBD1; CDR3: CASSLKQGTGYEQYF; DNA: TGTGCCAGCAGCTTGAAGCAAGGGACAGGCTACGAGCAGTACTTC
V: TRBV6-5; J: TRBJ2-7; D: TRBD1; CDR3: CASSSGQNYEQYF; DNA: TGTGCCAGCAGCTCGGGACAGAACTACGAGCAGTACTTC
V: TRBV6-1; J: TRBJ2-1; D: TRBD2; CDR3: CASSVEAGASDEQFF; DNA: TGTGCCAGCAGTGTAGAAGCGGGGGCCTCGGATGAGCAGTTCTTC